Below are 17 T cell receptor beta chains sequenced from a single sample in a study of early T cells in non-severe SARS-CoV-2 infection. TCRdb re-analysed the 5' RACE reads in MiXCR, keeping a single row per CDR3 protein. The sample includes around 92,000 distinct CDR3 sequences, about 10% seen only once; the top ten take approximately 5%. The source material was whole blood. These receptors were obtained from an adult who was a healthcare worker with PCR-confirmed SARS-CoV-2 infection or an uninfected control (not recorded which).

At least ten counts were recorded for this clonotype. The V and J genes are TRBV7-9 and TRBJ2-3, with 9 nucleotides matching TRBD2. Trimming at V came to 8 bases and at J to 4 bases, leaving 7 bases not matched to a gene. Germline V gene lookup returns CDR1 SEHNR and CDR2 FQNEAQ (reference sequence). The CDR3 totals 14 residues. The CDR3 DNA reads as TGTGCCAGCGGGGCGGGGGGGCAAGCAGATACGCAGTATTTT. As protein: CASGAGGQADTQYF.

This chain connects TRBV24-1 to TRBJ2-1, with D perhaps matching TRBD2 (7 bases). Germline V CDR1 and CDR2: KGHDR, SFDVKD. The CDR3 covers 17 residues. The V end lost 3 bases, the J end lost 12 bases, and 26 bases lay between the germline ends. The CDR3 is CATSDPPGGGPTRGQFF. The DNA of the CDR3 is TGTGCCACCAGTGATCCACCCGGCGGGGGTCCGACCAGGGGGCAGTTCTTC.

This clonotype was recorded at least ten times. The J gene is TRBJ1-2, the V gene TRBV6-5, with D hard to call. The germline CDR1 and CDR2 sequences are MNHEY and SVGAGI. The V gene lost 8 bases and the J gene lost 0 bases, with 10 bases spanning the gap. This CDR3 region has 13 residues. This chain's CDR3 is CASLASSNYGYTF. CDR3 nucleotide sequence: TGTGCCAGCTTAGCCTCTTCTAACTATGGCTACACCTTC.

This clonotype was observed a few times. The chain has TRBV6-5 and TRBJ1-5; D perhaps matches TRBD1 (5 bases). In germline, CDR1 is MNHEY, CDR2 SVGAGI. CDR3 length: 15 residues. Trimming pared 5 bases from V and 3 bases from J, leaving 14 bases between. The CDR3 spells CASSIDGGLNQPQHF. CDR3 coding DNA: TGTGCCAGCAGTATTGATGGGGGACTCAATCAGCCCCAGCATTTT.

In its sample, this clonotype was seen many times. The chain links TRBV5-1 to TRBJ2-7; D remains unclear. Germline-derived CDR1 and CDR2 are SGHRS and YFSETQ. V was shortened by 7 bases and J by 0 bases, with 14 bases between the two germline ends. The CDR3 length is 14 residues. The DNA of the CDR3 is TGCGCCAGCGGAGAGGCCACAACCTCCTACGAGCAGTACTTC. It translates to CASGEATTSYEQYF.

This clonotype was recorded many times. CDR3 region: CASRGGDTQYF. The CDR3 DNA reads TGTGCCAGCAGAGGGGGAGATACGCAGTATTTT. The J gene is TRBJ2-3, the V gene TRBV12-3 or TRBV12-4, with D perhaps matching TRBD1 (6 bases). Trimming stripped 6 bases from V and 5 bases from J, with 6 bases between. The CDR3 length is 11 residues.

This clonotype has more than one count but fewer than ten. The chain recombines TRBV28 with TRBJ2-2; the match to TRBD1 covers 8 bases. The CDR3 runs 17 residues. Losses at the gene ends were 3 bases for V and 1 base for J; bases not matched to a gene: 7. Germline CDR1 reads MDHEN; CDR2 reads SYDVKM. The CDR3 sequence is CASSFSTGQVNTGELFF. Here the CDR3 DNA reads TGTGCCAGCAGTTTTAGTACGGGACAGGTGAACACCGGGGAGCTGTTTTTT.

This clonotype was counted many times. The chain carries TRBV4-1 and TRBJ2-1; 7 bases align to TRBD1. Germline V gene data show CDR1 as MGHRA and CDR2 as YSYEKL. J was trimmed by 5 bases and V by 3 bases; bases with no gene match: 7. CDR3 length equals 15 residues. CDR3 DNA: TGCGCCAGCAGCCACGTAGATGACAGGGACAATGAGCAGTTCTTC. Residues: CASSHVDDRDNEQFF.

This clonotype was seen a handful of times. The V gene is TRBV20-1, the J gene TRBJ2-7; D is perhaps TRBD1 (5 bases). Trimming pared 6 bases from V and 1 base from J, leaving 19 bases between. The length of the CDR3 is 15 residues. Germline lookup yields CDR1 DFQATT and CDR2 SNEGSKA (reference sequence). CDR3 sequence reads: CSAIPRYDRSYEQYF. DNA for the CDR3: TGCAGTGCCATACCGCGCTATGACAGATCCTACGAGCAGTACTTC.

This clonotype has a handful of counts. The rearrangement uses TRBV20-1 and TRBJ1-2; tentative D call: TRBD1 (5 bases). There are 13 residues in the CDR3. The germline gives CDR1 DFQATT, CDR2 SNEGSKA (reference sequence). The V end lost 6 bases, the J end lost 0 bases, and 11 bases lay between the germline ends. CDR3 loop: CSAPTVTNYGYTF. The CDR3 DNA reads as TGCAGTGCCCCGACAGTTACTAACTATGGCTACACCTTC.

The CDR3 protein is CASSQDPAPMNTEAFF. CDR3 sequence (DNA): TGCGCCAGCAGCCAAGATCCTGCACCTATGAACACTGAAGCTTTCTTT. The J gene is TRBJ1-1, the V gene TRBV4-1; D gene ambiguous. There are 16 residues in the CDR3. Trimming stripped 0 bases from V and 0 bases from J, with 11 bases between. In germline, CDR1 is MGHRA, CDR2 YSYEKL.

In DNA, the CDR3 is TGTGCCAGCAGTGAGGCACTTGGGGGTGAGCAGTTCTTC. Translating gives CASSEALGGEQFF. The chain has TRBV2 and TRBJ2-1, with D perhaps assigned TRBD1 or TRBD2 (5 bases each). Trimming removed 3 bases at V and 9 bases at J, with 12 bases between. From germline, CDR1 is SNHLY and CDR2 FYNNEI. This CDR3 is built from 13 residues.

This clonotype turned up a few times. The chain joins TRBV20-1 to TRBJ2-3; D unresolved. The CDR3 is 12 residues long. Trimming removed 3 bases at V and 1 base at J, with 5 bases between. Germline V lookup: CDR1 DFQATT, CDR2 SNEGSKA (reference sequence). CDR3 protein: CSASSRTDTQYF. The CDR3 coding sequence is TGCAGTGCTAGTTCTCGCACAGATACGCAGTATTTT.

In its sample, this clonotype was seen a few times. This chain connects TRBV30 to TRBJ2-1; TRBD1 matches 9 bases. This CDR3 comprises 15 residues. Germline lookup yields CDR1 GTSNPN and CDR2 SVGIG (reference sequence). With V trimmed by 4 bases and J by 9 bases, 13 bases remained unmatched. CDR3 bases: TGTGCCTGGAAATGGGGCCAGGACAGGGGAGGTGAGCAGTTCTTC. Translated: CAWKWGQDRGGEQFF.

This clonotype occurred a few times. The rearrangement links TRBV7-9 to TRBJ2-2, with TRBD2 identical over 9 bases. The germline gives CDR1 SEHNR, CDR2 FQNEAQ (reference sequence). V was clipped by 4 bases and J by 10 bases; unmatched bases: 7. The CDR3 length is 14 residues. The CDR3 here is CASSSSGVALELFF. The CDR3 bases are TGTGCCAGCAGCTCTAGCGGGGTAGCTCTGGAGCTGTTTTTT. The full variable domain, completed using reference TRBV7-9 and TRBJ2-2, is DTGVSQNPRHKITKRGQNVTFRCDPISEHNRLYWYRQTLGQGPEFLTYFQNEAQLEKSRLLSDRFSAERPKGSFSTLEIQRTEQGDSAMYLCASSSSGVALELFFGEGSRLTVL.

This sequence joins TRBV20-1 and TRBJ1-5; no definite D call. CDR3 length: 12 amino acids. The V and J ends lost 3 bases and 7 bases respectively, with 10 bases between them. Germline CDR1 and CDR2: DFQATT and SNEGSKA (reference sequence). The CDR3 DNA sequence: TGCAGTGCTAGGGGTCCCGAACAGCCCCAGCATTTT. Its translation: CSARGPEQPQHF.

This clonotype was picked up many times. V usage is TRBV7-9 and J usage is TRBJ1-1; TRBD1 matches 8 bases. Per germline, CDR1 SEHNR and CDR2 FQNEAQ (reference sequence). The V gene end was trimmed by 7 bases and the J gene end by 3 bases; junction bases not matched to a gene: 4. The CDR3 totals 13 residues. Here the CDR3 DNA reads TGTGCCAGCAACGTACAGGGGGACACTGAAGCTTTCTTT. This gives the protein CASNVQGDTEAFF.